The rows below give T cell receptor beta chains drawn from one sample of a study of blood T cell repertoires in COVID-19. Method: immunoSEQ multiplex PCR; TCRdb's copy keeps in-frame clones and lacks some. Here the sample spans 300,000 to 450,000 clones, around nine tenths being singletons. The sequencing input was PBMCs or T cells enriched from blood (not recorded which). The source is a woman aged 25 to 45 who had been exposed to COVID-19. CDR3s include the opening cysteine and the closing phenylalanine or tryptophan. Each record gives: CDR3 DNA, CDR3 protein, clone size, J gene, D gene, V gene. A D gene is named only where the DNA matches it firmly. Only some rows state a clone size, as once, few, many or a class for expanded clones.

cdr3_nt: TGTGCCAGTAGTATCGGGGCCGGACTAGCGGGATTGGCGGGAGAGACCCAGTACTTC
cdr3_aa: CASSIGAGLAGLAGETQYF
clone_size: -
j_call: TRBJ2-5
d_call: TRBD2
v_call: TRBV19

cdr3_nt: TGTGCCAGCAGCGCGACAGGGGAAGGCCAGCCCCAGCATTTT
cdr3_aa: CASSATGEGQPQHF
clone_size: once
j_call: TRBJ1-5
d_call: TRBD1
v_call: TRBV6-5

cdr3_nt: TGCGCCAGCAGCCAGGGGACTAGCGGTACCTACGAGCAGTACTTC
cdr3_aa: CASSQGTSGTYEQYF
clone_size: -
j_call: TRBJ2-7
d_call: TRBD2
v_call: TRBV4-1

cdr3_nt: TGTGCCAGCAGCTTTGGGACAGGGGCCCATGGCTACACCTTC
cdr3_aa: CASSFGTGAHGYTF
clone_size: -
j_call: TRBJ1-2
d_call: TRBD1
v_call: TRBV11-1

cdr3_nt: TGTGCCAGTAGTTCCCTCATAGCAAGCACAGATACGCAGTATTTT
cdr3_aa: CASSSLIASTDTQYF
clone_size: -
j_call: TRBJ2-3
d_call: -
v_call: TRBV19

cdr3_nt: TGTGCCAGCATCCCTGTCGGGATCGGATATGGCTACACCTTC
cdr3_aa: CASIPVGIGYGYTF
clone_size: -
j_call: TRBJ1-2
d_call: -
v_call: TRBV28

cdr3_nt: TGTGCCAGCAGCGTAGATGGGACAGGCGTGGCCTACGAGCAGTACTTC
cdr3_aa: CASSVDGTGVAYEQYF
clone_size: -
j_call: TRBJ2-7
d_call: TRBD1
v_call: TRBV9

cdr3_nt: TGTGCCAGCAGACCTCCCCAGGTCTATGGCTACACCTTC
cdr3_aa: CASRPPQVYGYTF
clone_size: -
j_call: TRBJ1-2
d_call: -
v_call: TRBV28

cdr3_nt: TGCGCCAGCAGTGGAGGCTACGAGCAGTACTTC
cdr3_aa: CASSGGYEQYF
clone_size: -
j_call: TRBJ2-7
d_call: -
v_call: TRBV10-1

cdr3_nt: TGTGCCAGCAGCCACCTTCAGACAGGGGGCGAGGGAAACACCATATATTTT
cdr3_aa: CASSHLQTGGEGNTIYF
clone_size: -
j_call: TRBJ1-3
d_call: TRBD1
v_call: TRBV7-4

cdr3_nt: TGCGCCAGCAGCTTTCGGCCCAGCGGGAGAAGGGAGCAGTACTTC
cdr3_aa: CASSFRPSGRREQYF
clone_size: -
j_call: TRBJ2-7
d_call: TRBD2
v_call: TRBV5-1

cdr3_nt: TGCAGTGCTAGTAGGAGCTCTGGGGCCAACGTCCTGACTTTC
cdr3_aa: CSASRSSGANVLTF
clone_size: once
j_call: TRBJ2-6
d_call: -
v_call: TRBV20-1

cdr3_nt: TGTGCCAGCAGCGTATCAGCCTACAATGAGCAGTTCTTC
cdr3_aa: CASSVSAYNEQFF
clone_size: once
j_call: TRBJ2-1
d_call: -
v_call: TRBV9

cdr3_nt: TGCGCCAGCAGCCAGACGACTAGCTTCGGTAATGAGCAGTTCTTC
cdr3_aa: CASSQTTSFGNEQFF
clone_size: -
j_call: TRBJ2-1
d_call: TRBD2
v_call: TRBV5-1

cdr3_nt: TGTGCCAGTGGTATGGGGGGAGGGGAGACCCAGTACTTC
cdr3_aa: CASGMGGGETQYF
clone_size: -
j_call: TRBJ2-5
d_call: TRBD2
v_call: TRBV19

cdr3_nt: TGTGCCAGCAGCTTAGACCCGGGCGGACAGAAAGAGACCCAGTACTTC
cdr3_aa: CASSLDPGGQKETQYF
clone_size: -
j_call: TRBJ2-5
d_call: -
v_call: TRBV11-3

cdr3_nt: TGTGCCAGCAGCTTAGATCGACTAGCGGGAAGCTCCTACGAGCAGTACTTC
cdr3_aa: CASSLDRLAGSSYEQYF
clone_size: -
j_call: TRBJ2-7
d_call: TRBD2
v_call: TRBV11-3

cdr3_nt: TGTGCCAGCAGTTCGGGACAGGGTAAATCTGAAGCTTTCTTT
cdr3_aa: CASSSGQGKSEAFF
clone_size: -
j_call: TRBJ1-1
d_call: TRBD1
v_call: TRBV9

cdr3_nt: TGCGCCAGCAGACGAGGGACTAGCGGGAGTAGTACCTACGAGCAGTACTTC
cdr3_aa: CASRRGTSGSSTYEQYF
clone_size: -
j_call: TRBJ2-7
d_call: TRBD2
v_call: TRBV5-1

cdr3_nt: TGTGCCAGCAGTGACCCGAGAGACAGGGGATCTTACGAGCAGTACTTC
cdr3_aa: CASSDPRDRGSYEQYF
clone_size: -
j_call: TRBJ2-7
d_call: TRBD1
v_call: TRBV6-4

cdr3_nt: TGTGCCAGCAGCGTAGGGGCAGGGGTAGGGTACGAGCAGTACTTC
cdr3_aa: CASSVGAGVGYEQYF
clone_size: -
j_call: TRBJ2-7
d_call: -
v_call: TRBV9

cdr3_nt: TGTGCCAGCAGCGTCCACCAAGGGAGGGACCACAATGAGCAGTTCTTC
cdr3_aa: CASSVHQGRDHNEQFF
clone_size: -
j_call: TRBJ2-1
d_call: TRBD2
v_call: TRBV9

cdr3_nt: TGCGCCAGCAGCTTGGTGCCGGACTATGGCTACACCTTC
cdr3_aa: CASSLVPDYGYTF
clone_size: -
j_call: TRBJ1-2
d_call: -
v_call: TRBV5-1

cdr3_nt: TGTGCCAGCTCCCAATCGGGGGGCAATCAGCCCCAGCATTTT
cdr3_aa: CASSQSGGNQPQHF
clone_size: -
j_call: TRBJ1-5
d_call: -
v_call: TRBV18

cdr3_nt: TGTGCCAGCAGCTTAGAGGTGGGACACCCTGGGGATACGCAGTATTTT
cdr3_aa: CASSLEVGHPGDTQYF
clone_size: -
j_call: TRBJ2-3
d_call: -
v_call: TRBV7-9

cdr3_nt: TGTGCCAGTAAGCCGGGGGACTATGGCTACACCTTC
cdr3_aa: CASKPGDYGYTF
clone_size: -
j_call: TRBJ1-2
d_call: -
v_call: TRBV19

cdr3_nt: TGTGCCAGTAGTATCCCGGGGGGGGATCAGCCCCAGCATTTT
cdr3_aa: CASSIPGGDQPQHF
clone_size: -
j_call: TRBJ1-5
d_call: -
v_call: TRBV19